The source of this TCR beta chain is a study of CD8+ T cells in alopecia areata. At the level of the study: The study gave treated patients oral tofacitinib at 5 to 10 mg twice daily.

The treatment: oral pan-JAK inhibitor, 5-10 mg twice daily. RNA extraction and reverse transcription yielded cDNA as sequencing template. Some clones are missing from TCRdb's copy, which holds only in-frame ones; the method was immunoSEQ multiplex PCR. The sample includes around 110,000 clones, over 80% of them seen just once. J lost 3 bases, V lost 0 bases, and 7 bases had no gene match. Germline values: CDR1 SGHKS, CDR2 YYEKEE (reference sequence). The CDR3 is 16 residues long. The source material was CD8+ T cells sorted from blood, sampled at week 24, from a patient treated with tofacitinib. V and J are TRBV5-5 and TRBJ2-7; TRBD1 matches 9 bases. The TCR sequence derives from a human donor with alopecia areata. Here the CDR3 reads CASSLEGTGRVYEQYF. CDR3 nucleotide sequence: TGTGCCAGCAGCTTGGAGGGGACAGGGAGGGTCTACGAGCAGTACTTC.